This T cell receptor beta chain was observed in a study of blood T cell repertoires in COVID-19. Overall study context: The analysed material was cDNA or gDNA that came from T cells, B-cell-depleted T cells, or PBMCs.

The repertoire was sequenced with immunoSEQ multiplex PCR; TCRdb's copy has only in-frame clones and lacks some. The data show over 150,000 clones, around 85% seen once. Germline assignment: CDR1 SEHNR and CDR2 FQNEAQ (reference sequence). The trim removed 5 bases at V and 4 bases at J, leaving 8 bases unmatched. CDR3 length: 14 amino acids. The sequence was collected from a man in his 70s with active or convalescent COVID-19. Sequencing was carried out using peripheral blood. The chain carries TRBV7-9 and TRBJ2-7; the match to TRBD1 covers 7 bases. The chain's CDR3 is CASSPRTGSYEQYF. DNA for the CDR3: TGTGCCAGCAGCCCCCGGACAGGCAGTTACGAGCAGTACTTC.